The clone carrying this TCR beta chain was recorded once. What it binds is not known. Measured with immunoSEQ multiplex PCR; TCRdb has only the in-frame clones, and not every one. Found here are about 980,000 clones, 70% to 85% of them singletons; the top ten hold over 1.3%. These data are taken from a study of shared clonotypes between healthy human individuals. The split of CD4+ cells yielded CD45RA+ naive and CD45RA-negative memory subsets. Notes on the study in general: Investigators expected sequencing depth to affect clonotype sharing among donors. Few donors limited the genetic and exposure-history diversity represented.

Trimming removed 5 bases from V and 5 bases from J, with 24 bases in between. CDR1 and CDR2 from the germline V gene are LGHNT and FRNRAP. The CDR3 sequence is 17 residues long. V gene TRBV12-5 combines with J gene TRBJ2-5; tentative D call: TRBD2 (6 bases). The sequence derives from a young man in good health. Sequencing was carried out using memory CD4+ T cells sorted from blood. Subset in this sample: CD45RA-negative fraction. The CDR3 DNA follows: TGTGCTAGTGGTCCCCCCTCGGGGCGGGAAGGCCGGGAGACCCAGTACTTC. Protein: CASGPPSGREGRETQYF.